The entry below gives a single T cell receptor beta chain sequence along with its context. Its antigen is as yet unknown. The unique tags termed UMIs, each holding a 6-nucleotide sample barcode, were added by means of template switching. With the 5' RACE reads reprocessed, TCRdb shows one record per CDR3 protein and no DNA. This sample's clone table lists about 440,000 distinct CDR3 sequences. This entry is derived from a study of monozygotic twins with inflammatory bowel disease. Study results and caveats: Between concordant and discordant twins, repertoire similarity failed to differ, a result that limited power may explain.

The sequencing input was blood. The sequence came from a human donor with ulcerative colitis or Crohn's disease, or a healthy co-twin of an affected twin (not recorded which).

CDR3 region: CASSQGTGIFF. V usage is TRBV3-1 and J usage is TRBJ2-7; TCRdb designates TRBD1, a call that cannot be tested without DNA. Germline-derived CDR1 and CDR2 are LGHDT and YNNKEL (reference sequence). This CDR3 has 11 residues.